This TCR beta chain is drawn from a study of T-cell memory formation after mild COVID-19. TCRdb re-analysed the 5' RACE reads in MiXCR, keeping a single row per CDR3 protein. In the table there are 350,000 to 450,000 distinct CDR3 sequences, 14% of which are singletons. Findings and caveats of the study: Pre-infection memory contained some responding clones, which suggested that cross-reactive memory had joined.

This clonotype has just a few counts. The antigen is unknown. Sequencing input: PBMCs or a T cell subset sorted from them (not recorded which). The TCR originated in a man aged 18-30 years who had mild COVID-19 (a few samples of this study predate the infection). Cell type and time point are not known.

For the CDR3, the DNA is TGTGCCAGCAGCTCCCTACAGGGGTACCAAGAGACCCAGTACTTC. Its translation is CASSSLQGYQETQYF. This chain links TRBV11-2 with TRBJ2-5; the match to TRBD1 covers 7 bases. Germline CDR1 SGHAT, CDR2 FQNNGV. J lost 0 bases, V lost 4 bases, and 5 bases had no gene match. The CDR3 loop spans 15 amino acids.